This is a list of T cell receptor beta chains from one sample in a study of blood T cell repertoires in COVID-19. Generated by immunoSEQ multiplex PCR, the TCRdb table keeps only in-frame clones and is missing some. The data hold 15,000 to 20,000 clones, with roughly 86% observed a single time. Specimen: peripheral blood. The receptors derive from a man between 65 and 85 years old with acute or convalescent COVID-19. CDR3s include the opening cysteine and the closing phenylalanine or tryptophan. A D gene is named only where the DNA matches it firmly. Size is stated for part of the rows, as once, few or many counts, or as a class when the clone is expanded.

J gene | clone size | V gene | D gene | CDR3 DNA | CDR3 protein
TRBJ1-2 | . | TRBV6-1 | . | TGTGCCAGCAGTGAATCATTGGGCCATGGCTACACCTTC | CASSESLGHGYTF
TRBJ1-1 | . | TRBV28 | . | TGTGCCAGCAGCCCCCCATTGAGCACTGAAGCTTTCTTT | CASSPPLSTEAFF
TRBJ1-6 | once | TRBV7-9 | . | TGTGCCAGCAGCTCCCCCGACAGAACCCATAATTCACCCCTCCACTTT | CASSSPDRTHNSPLHF
TRBJ1-1 | . | TRBV5-1 | . | TGCGCCAGCAGCTCGCGGACAGCCGGGAGGACTGAAGCTTTCTTT | CASSSRTAGRTEAFF
TRBJ2-3 | once | TRBV6-5 | . | TGTGCCAGCAGTAGGCCTAGCGGCACAGATACGCAGTATTTT | CASSRPSGTDTQYF
TRBJ2-2 | . | TRBV5-1 | . | TGCGCCAGCAGCTTGGGTCGGACTGTCACCGGGGAGCTGTTTTTT | CASSLGRTVTGELFF
TRBJ2-7 | once | TRBV5-1 | TRBD2 | TGCGCCAGCAGCTTACTAGCGGAATCCTACGAGCAGTACTTC | CASSLLAESYEQYF
TRBJ2-2 | . | TRBV27 | TRBD2 | TGTGCCAGCAGTCTGCCGGGACTAGCTCTCACCGGGGAGCTGTTTTTT | CASSLPGLALTGELFF
TRBJ2-5 | . | TRBV18 | TRBD1 | TGTGCCAGCTCTCCAACGCGAGGGGGCGAGACCCAGTACTTC | CASSPTRGGETQYF
TRBJ2-7 | . | TRBV6-5 | . | TGTGCCAGCAACCTTTGGCGGGCAGGAGAGCAGTACTTC | CASNLWRAGEQYF
TRBJ2-5 | . | TRBV27 | TRBD2 | TGTGCCAGCAGTTCGGGGGGGGGTGAGACCCAGTACTTC | CASSSGGGETQYF
TRBJ2-1 | . | TRBV7-9 | . | TGTGCCAGCAGGGCGGCCAATGAGCAGTTCTTC | CASRAANEQFF
TRBJ1-4 | . | TRBV19 | TRBD1 | TGTGCCAGTAGACGGACAGGGGGCGCGTCTAATGAAAAACTGTTTTTT | CASRRTGGASNEKLFF
TRBJ2-1 | . | TRBV24-1 | TRBD2 | TGTGCCACCAGTGCCCCCACGCGGGGGACCTACAATGAGCAGTTCTTC | CATSAPTRGTYNEQFF
TRBJ2-7 | . | TRBV19 | TRBD1 | TGTGCCAGTAGCCCGAGACAGGGGGAGGGCTACGAGCAGTACTTC | CASSPRQGEGYEQYF
TRBJ2-2 | . | TRBV19 | TRBD2 | TGTGCCAGTAAAGGAGCCGGGACTAGCGGGTTCAGCACCGGGGAGCTGTTTTTT | CASKGAGTSGFSTGELFF
TRBJ1-6 | . | TRBV6-1 | . | TGTGCCAGCAGTGAAGTTTGGAGGACAGAGAATTCACCCCTCCACTTT | CASSEVWRTENSPLHF
TRBJ2-5 | . | TRBV9 | . | TGTGCCAGCAGCGTAAGACAATCGGAGACCCAGTACTTC | CASSVRQSETQYF
TRBJ1-2 | . | TRBV5-1 | . | TGCGCCAGCAGCTTGGGGGGAGTCGGCTACACCTTC | CASSLGGVGYTF
TRBJ2-1 | . | TRBV4-1 | TRBD2 | TGCGCCAGCAGCCGGGGGCGGGGTCTAGCGGGACGTCTTGAGCAGTTCTTC | CASSRGRGLAGRLEQFF
TRBJ2-3 | . | TRBV24-1 | . | TGTGCCACGGCCCCGAGCGGGAGCACAGATACGCAGTATTTT | CATAPSGSTDTQYF
TRBJ2-3 | . | TRBV19 | TRBD2 | TGTGCCAGTAGTAGCAGCGGGGGGTCGAATACGCAGTATTTT | CASSSSGGSNTQYF
TRBJ2-1 | . | TRBV28 | . | TGTGCCAGCGAAACCCTCGGGGATGAGCAGTTCTTC | CASETLGDEQFF
TRBJ1-3 | . | TRBV19 | . | TGTGCCAGTAGTACGACAGCCTCCTCCTCTGGAAACACCATATATTTT | CASSTTASSSGNTIYF
TRBJ1-3 | . | TRBV3-1/TRBV3-2 | . | TGTGCCAGCAGCCTGGGACACGCTGGAAACACCATATATTTT | CASSLGHAGNTIYF
TRBJ2-1 | . | TRBV6-6 | . | TGTGCCAGCAGTTTTAGTAGTAATGAGCAGTTCTTC | CASSFSSNEQFF
TRBJ1-5 | . | TRBV6-5 | . | TGTGCCAGCAGGGATAACAGTAATCAGCCCCAGCATTTT | CASRDNSNQPQHF
TRBJ2-7 | . | TRBV3-1/TRBV3-2 | TRBD2 | TGTGCCAGCAGCCAAGGGAGGGAGGGCTTCTACGAGCAGTACTTC | CASSQGREGFYEQYF
TRBJ1-5 | few | TRBV7-2 | . | TGTGCCAGCAGCTTAGGACAGAGGAATCAGCCCCAGCATTTT | CASSLGQRNQPQHF
TRBJ2-1 | . | TRBV19 | TRBD2 | TGTGCCAGTAGTAGAGGACTAGCGGGCAATGAGCAGTTCTTC | CASSRGLAGNEQFF
TRBJ1-2 | medium-sized | TRBV6-5 | TRBD1 | TGTGCCAGCAGGGACAGGGATCCGAGGGGCTACACCTTC | CASRDRDPRGYTF
TRBJ1-4 | . | TRBV28 | . | TGTGCCAGCAGCTACCTCCCTCGGGGTGGTGAAAAACTGTTTTTT | CASSYLPRGGEKLFF
TRBJ2-5 | . | TRBV11-2 | . | TGTGCCAGCAGCTTAAGCAGGGATCAAGAGACCCAGTACTTC | CASSLSRDQETQYF
TRBJ1-6 | . | TRBV28 | TRBD1 | TGTGCCAGCAGCCCACCTCGGGGACAGGGGGCGCATTCACCCCTCCACTTT | CASSPPRGQGAHSPLHF
TRBJ2-1 | . | TRBV19 | TRBD2 | TGTGCCAGTAGTCGGACTAGCGGGGGATACAATGAGCAGTTCTTC | CASSRTSGGYNEQFF
TRBJ1-1 | few | TRBV7-6 | . | TGTGCCAGCAGCTTAGCCAGCGGCGCGGGCACTGAAGCTTTCTTT | CASSLASGAGTEAFF
TRBJ1-2 | few | TRBV29-1 | . | TGCAGCGTCTGGGGGGGGGCACGCGGCTACACCTTC | CSVWGGARGYTF
TRBJ2-1 | . | TRBV7-8 | . | TGTGCCAGCAGCTTAGTTCGGTACAATGAGCAGTTCTTC | CASSLVRYNEQFF
TRBJ2-7 | . | TRBV24-1 | TRBD1 | TGTGCCACCAATTTACAGGGGAACCGCCACGAGCAGTACTTC | CATNLQGNRHEQYF
TRBJ1-2 | . | TRBV4-3 | . | TGCGCCAGCAGCCAAGATCCGTCTTCGTCGGGTTATGGCTACACCTTC | CASSQDPSSSGYGYTF
TRBJ2-7 | medium-sized | TRBV7-3 | . | TGTGCCAGCAGCCCCCCGCCCCCTACAGCGACTACGTGCTACGAGCAGTACTTC | CASSPPPPTATTCYEQYF
TRBJ1-4 | . | TRBV28 | TRBD1 | TGTGCCAGCAGCCCTTGGGGACAGGGAGTTGAAAAACTGTTTTTT | CASSPWGQGVEKLFF
TRBJ1-3 | . | TRBV4-1 | TRBD1 | TGCGCCAGCAGCCAAGATCGGGGACAGGGATCTGGAAACACCATATATTTT | CASSQDRGQGSGNTIYF